The source of this T cell receptor (beta chain) is a study of control samples from healthy donors and cancer patients. Method: immunoSEQ multiplex PCR; TCRdb's copy keeps in-frame clones and lacks some. This repertoire shows 95,000 to 150,000 clones, 80% to 95% found once; its top ten account for around 0.6%. The CDR3 consists of 13 residues. Germline-derived CDR1 and CDR2 are SQVTM and ANQGSEA. V shed 4 bases and J shed 7 bases, with 13 bases lying between them. The sequenced sample consisted of PBMCs. This receptor was identified in a man older than 75 with head and neck cancer. V and J are TRBV29-1 and TRBJ1-4, with D possibly TRBD1 on 6 matching bases. In DNA form, the CDR3 reads TGCAGCGTTGCAGCAGGGGCCTTTGAAAAACTGTTTTTT. Amino acids: CSVAAGAFEKLFF.